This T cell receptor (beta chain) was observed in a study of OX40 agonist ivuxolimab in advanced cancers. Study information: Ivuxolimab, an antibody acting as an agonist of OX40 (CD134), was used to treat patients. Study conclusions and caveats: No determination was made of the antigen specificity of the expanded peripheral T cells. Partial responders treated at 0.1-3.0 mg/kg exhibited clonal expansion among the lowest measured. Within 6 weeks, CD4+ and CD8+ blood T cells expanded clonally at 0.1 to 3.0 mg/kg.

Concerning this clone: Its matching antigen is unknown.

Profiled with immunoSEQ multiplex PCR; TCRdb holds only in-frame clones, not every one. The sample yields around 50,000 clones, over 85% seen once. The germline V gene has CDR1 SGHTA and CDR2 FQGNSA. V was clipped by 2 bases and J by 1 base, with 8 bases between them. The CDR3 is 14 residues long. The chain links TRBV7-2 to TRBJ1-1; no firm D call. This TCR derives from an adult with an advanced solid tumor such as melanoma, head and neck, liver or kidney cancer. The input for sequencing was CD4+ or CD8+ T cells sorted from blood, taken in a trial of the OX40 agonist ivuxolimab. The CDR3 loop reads CASSLSSWNTEAFF. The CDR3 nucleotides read TGTGCCAGCAGCTTAAGCAGCTGGAACACTGAAGCTTTCTTT.